This T cell receptor (beta chain) was found in a study of shared clonotypes between healthy human individuals. This CDR3 has 15 residues. V was trimmed by 4 bases and J by 5 bases, leaving 17 bases between them. The germline gives CDR1 SGHNT, CDR2 YENEEA. Measured with immunoSEQ multiplex PCR; TCRdb has only the in-frame clones, and not every one. The repertoire holds roughly 680,000 clones, with around 77% as singletons. The sample consisted of memory CD4+ T cells sorted from blood. Stated subset: CD45RA-negative fraction. The TCR comes from a woman between 25 and 40 years old in good health. This chain connects TRBV11-3 to TRBJ1-1, with D possibly TRBD1 on 6 matching bases. The CDR3 loop reads CASSSTKGGRTEAFF. The CDR3, as DNA: TGTGCCAGCAGCTCAACCAAGGGGGGGAGAACTGAAGCTTTCTTT.